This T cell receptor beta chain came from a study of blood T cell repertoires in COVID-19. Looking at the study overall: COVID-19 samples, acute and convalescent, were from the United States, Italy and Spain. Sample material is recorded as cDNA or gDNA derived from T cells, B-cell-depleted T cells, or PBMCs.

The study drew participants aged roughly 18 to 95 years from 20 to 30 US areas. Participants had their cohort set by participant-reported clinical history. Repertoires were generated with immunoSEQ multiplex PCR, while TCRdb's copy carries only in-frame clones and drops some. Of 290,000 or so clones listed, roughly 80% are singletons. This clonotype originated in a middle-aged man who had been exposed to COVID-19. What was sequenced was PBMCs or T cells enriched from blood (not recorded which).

CDR3 nucleotides: TGTGCCAGCAGCTCGGGACATTTGTATTATGGCTACACCTTC. As protein: CASSSGHLYYGYTF. The chain has TRBV7-9 and TRBJ1-2; TRBD1 is a possible D gene (6 bases). V lost 4 bases and J lost 5, with 14 bases in between. CDR1 and CDR2 (germline): SEHNR, FQNEAQ (reference sequence). The CDR3 is made up of 14 amino acids. The complete variable domain, with remaining parts taken from reference TRBV7-9 and TRBJ1-2, reads DTGVSQNPRHKITKRGQNVTFRCDPISEHNRLYWYRQTLGQGPEFLTYFQNEAQLEKSRLLSDRFSAERPKGSFSTLEIQRTEQGDSAMYLCASSSGHLYYGYTFGSGTRLTVV.